These 6 T cell receptor beta chains originate from one sample sequenced in a study of vaccination and CD4 T cells after COVID-19. With the Oncomine TCR Beta short-read assay, DNA from cultured CD4+ T cells was sequenced. TCRdb fed the PCR reads into MiXCR, producing one record per CDR3 protein. This table holds around 19,000 distinct CDR3 sequences, 65% to 70% found once. Indicated treatment: approximately nine-day PBMC culture with coronavirus spike peptide pools or control peptides (ViraFEST assay). Their antigens are not known. Source material: CD4+ T cells from blood, cultured in vitro. The receptors come from a human donor who had recovered from COVID-19.

This clonotype was seen a handful of times. The J gene is TRBJ1-2, the V gene TRBV2; 8 bases line up with TRBD1. Per germline, CDR1 SNHLY and CDR2 FYNNEI. The ends lost 8 bases at V and 4 bases at J; junction bases unmatched: 12. This CDR3 spans 15 amino acids. The CDR3 here is CASSLGQAPTYGYTF. The CDR3 bases are TGTGCCAGCTCCTTGGGACAGGCGCCCACCTATGGCTACACCTTC.

V gene TRBV19 combines with J gene TRBJ2-3; 9 bases match TRBD2. Trimming took 5 bases from V and 9 from J; bases not matched to a gene: 12. In germline, CDR1 is LNHDA, CDR2 SQIVND (reference sequence). This CDR3 is 15 amino acids long. CDR3 nucleotides: TGTGCCAGTAGTTTTCAGGGTAGCGGGGGTGGGACGCAGTATTTT. This gives the protein CASSFQGSGGGTQYF.

This clonotype showed up just a few times. J is TRBJ1-2 and V is TRBV27, with 7 nucleotides matching TRBD1. J lost 6 bases, V lost 4 bases, and 8 bases had no gene match. Germline values: CDR1 MNHEY, CDR2 SMNVEV (reference sequence). The CDR3 extends over 14 amino acids. This CDR3 reads CASSSTGPPNGYTF. CDR3 DNA: TGTGCCAGCAGTTCGACAGGGCCACCGAATGGCTACACCTTC.

This chain uses TRBV7-8 with TRBJ2-5; 7 nucleotides line up with TRBD1. This CDR3 has 13 amino acids. V lost 5 bases and J lost 2; bases outside the gene matches: 2. Germline-derived CDR1 and CDR2 are SGHVS and FQNEAQ. In nucleotides, the CDR3 is TGTGCCAGCAGCCCGGGACAGCAAGAGACCCAGTACTTC. It yields the protein CASSPGQQETQYF. The complete variable domain, with remaining parts taken from reference TRBV7-8 and TRBJ2-5, reads GAGVSQSPRYKVAKRGQDVALRCDPISGHVSLFWYQQALGQGPEFLTYFQNEAQLDKSGLPSDRFFAERPEGSVSTLKIQRTQQEDSAVYLCASSPGQQETQYFGPGTRLLVL.

This chain joins TRBV20-1 and TRBJ2-7; 8 bases are shared with TRBD2. The germline V gene has CDR1 DFQATT and CDR2 SNEGSKA (reference sequence). Trimming took 7 bases from V and 0 from J; bases not matched to a gene: 2. This CDR3 comprises 12 residues. CDR3 DNA: TGCAGTGGTAGCGGGGCCTCCTACGAGCAGTACTTC. It encodes CSGSGASYEQYF.

The rearrangement uses TRBV7-2 and TRBJ2-3, with D uncertain. Trimming removed 3 bases from V and 0 bases from J, with 7 bases in between. This CDR3 comprises 14 residues. Germline CDR1 reads SGHTA; CDR2 reads FQGNSA. CDR3 DNA sequence: TGTGCCAGCAGCTTGCGGTCTAGCACAGATACGCAGTATTTT. This translates into CASSLRSSTDTQYF.